These T cell receptor beta chains were read from a single sample in a study of CD8 T cells in Susac syndrome. MiXCR, run by TCRdb on the immunoSEQ multiplex PCR reads, gives a single entry per CDR3 protein. The sample holds 20,000 or so distinct CDR3 sequences, about 95% seen once. The sample comprised CD8+ T cells from PBMCs. Every receptor here comes from a human donor in good health. Each CDR3 is given with its conserved first and last residue. Each record gives: V gene, J gene, CDR3 protein.

v_call: TRBV12-3/TRBV12-4
j_call: TRBJ2-7
cdr3_aa: CASSYTGWTLEQYF

v_call: TRBV28
j_call: TRBJ1-5
cdr3_aa: CASSGTASNQPQHF

v_call: TRBV24-1
j_call: TRBJ2-1
cdr3_aa: CATSDFSGGGYNEQFF

v_call: TRBV13
j_call: TRBJ2-1
cdr3_aa: CASSITRNEQFF

v_call: TRBV28
j_call: TRBJ2-1
cdr3_aa: CASSPLPGYEQFF

v_call: TRBV7-3
j_call: TRBJ2-1
cdr3_aa: CASSLGGIFPDNEQFF

v_call: TRBV4-3
j_call: TRBJ2-1
cdr3_aa: CASRADGVNEQFF

v_call: TRBV3-1
j_call: TRBJ2-5
cdr3_aa: CASSHSYLAGQETQYF

v_call: TRBV2
j_call: TRBJ1-2
cdr3_aa: CASSPQSPGGYGYTF

v_call: TRBV15
j_call: TRBJ2-2
cdr3_aa: CATSGTENTGELFF

v_call: TRBV29-1
j_call: TRBJ2-3
cdr3_aa: CSVDRGRYTDTQYF

v_call: TRBV3-1
j_call: TRBJ2-1
cdr3_aa: CASSQVGGQGANEQFF

v_call: TRBV7-9
j_call: TRBJ2-1
cdr3_aa: CASSIGTSGRNEQFF

v_call: TRBV28
j_call: TRBJ2-3
cdr3_aa: CASSSRQALLFFLVTDTQYF

v_call: TRBV15
j_call: TRBJ2-1
cdr3_aa: CATSRGLHEQFF

v_call: TRBV24-1
j_call: TRBJ2-1
cdr3_aa: CATSDPYSSYNEQFF